This T cell receptor beta chain was found in a study of T cell responses to AZD1222 COVID-19 vaccine (dated by TCRdb to the early 2020s). Regarding the study in general: TCR sequencing was performed for over 230 trial participants, of whom about 200 were given two doses of AZD1222 and around 25 were given two doses of MenACWY control vaccine. Trial participants were enrolled into age subgroups of 18-55, 56-69 and 70-plus years, which contained approximately 150, 30 and 60 TCR-sequenced participants, respectively. Beyond this particular receptor, the publication reports: In the small 56-69-year group, the increase in depth fell short of significance, most likely because of low power. Reportedly, almost half of the unique spike-specific TCRs recognized epitopes lying outside the regions that are mutated in the B.1.351 and B.1.1.7 variants. Spike-specific TCR breadth and depth rose significantly after two AZD1222 doses compared with day 0 and with MenACWY recipients. Participants were mostly white British, with more females than males. The authors suggested clonal diversity may have been underestimated. Conclusions about previously exposed vaccinees were limited because only six AZD1222 recipients were SARS-CoV-2 seropositive at baseline. The whole spike protein was spanned by vaccine-associated CD4 TCRs, and dominant responses were seen in regions 160-218 and 743-854. No day 14 peak-response samples were available, so repertoires were characterized only after the peak T cell response.

Regarding this clone: What antigen it recognizes has not been identified. No much larger clone is present one base from it, and per-base qualities are unavailable.

The label giving this sample's time point can be read as: sample from adult after SARS-CoV-2 infection, after symptom onset. Two convalescent COVID-19 patients, sampled after symptom onset from adults with prior SARS-CoV-2 infection, were also TCR-sequenced for comparison. The CDR3 regions of human TCRbeta chains were subjected to immunosequencing. Regarding the original processing steps: Repertoire TCRs were checked for matches against a reference library of SARS-CoV-2-specific TCRs that had been generated using the MIRA antigen-specificity platform. Breadth was defined as the fraction of unique TCRs that were SARS-CoV-2-associated. Depth was defined as the fraction of total T cells that were SARS-CoV-2-associated. Using the MIRA data, every spike-specific TCR was mapped to the spike region that the TCR reacted to and assigned to either a CD4 or a CD8 class. Log10-transformed breadth and depth values were compared by one-way ANOVA with Sidak's multiple comparisons tests. TCRdb carries this immuneACCESS record with in-frame sequences only. Its versions omit some clonotypes, under half of them owing to an unresolved V gene in the studies checked, with the rest unexplained. D and trimming were read from the DNA, whereas the V and J calls and clone size are those reported in that table. The sample records about 140,000 clones, 93% of which are singletons. Around 12% of the sample belongs to the ten largest clones.

CDR1 and CDR2 are read off the germline V gene (reference sequence) as GTSNPN and SVGIG. The V and J ends are trimmed by 4 bases and 7 bases, leaving 16 bases between them. Taken from cysteine to phenylalanine, the CDR3 has 14 residues. Only the CDR3 DNA stays, 42 bases, in frame from base 1. The source material was peripheral blood, sampled after recovery from COVID-19. The receptor was isolated from an adult who had recovered from COVID-19. The V gene is TRBV30 and the J gene is TRBJ1-4, with a weak D call of TRBD1 (5 bases match). The DNA sequence is as follows: TGTGCCTGGATGGGTGGGGGACGGGGTGAAAAACTGTTTTTT. It codes for CAWMGGGRGEKLFF.